This TCR beta chain was observed in a study of T cells in Graves' hyperthyroidism and ophthalmopathy. Study background: Peripheral blood sampling occurred at initial diagnosis, before any treatment. Study outcomes and limitations: In simple terms, a model built on 13 V-J features told ophthalmopathy apart from stable hyperthyroidism.

Trimming took 6 bases from V and 4 from J; bases not matched to a gene: 10. Germline V gives CDR1 DFQATT, CDR2 SNEGSKA (reference sequence). CDR3 length equals 14 residues. Disease lasting under 3 months, a NOSPECS grade of at least 4, and a Clinical Activity Score of at least 3 were features of the ophthalmopathy patients. Exclusion of a patient resulted from uncontrolled infection, other autoimmune disease, pregnancy or lactation. This clonotype was observed many times. Its antigen remains unidentified. Amplification yielded TCR beta CDR3 regions, with RNA transcripts as the source. TCR CDR3 underwent first-round RT-PCR with the HTBI primer set. TCRdb recomputed calls from the multiplex PCR reads with MiXCR, one row per CDR3 protein. The sample consists of around 36,000 distinct CDR3 sequences, about 47% of them appearing once.

The V gene is TRBV20-1, the J gene TRBJ2-5, with 8 positions matching TRBD2. The TCR originated in a man aged 35-49 years with Graves' ophthalmopathy. Sequenced: blood. DNA of the CDR3: TGCAGTGCGCGGGAGGTAGCGGGAATAGAGACCCAGTACTTC. It specifies CSAREVAGIETQYF.